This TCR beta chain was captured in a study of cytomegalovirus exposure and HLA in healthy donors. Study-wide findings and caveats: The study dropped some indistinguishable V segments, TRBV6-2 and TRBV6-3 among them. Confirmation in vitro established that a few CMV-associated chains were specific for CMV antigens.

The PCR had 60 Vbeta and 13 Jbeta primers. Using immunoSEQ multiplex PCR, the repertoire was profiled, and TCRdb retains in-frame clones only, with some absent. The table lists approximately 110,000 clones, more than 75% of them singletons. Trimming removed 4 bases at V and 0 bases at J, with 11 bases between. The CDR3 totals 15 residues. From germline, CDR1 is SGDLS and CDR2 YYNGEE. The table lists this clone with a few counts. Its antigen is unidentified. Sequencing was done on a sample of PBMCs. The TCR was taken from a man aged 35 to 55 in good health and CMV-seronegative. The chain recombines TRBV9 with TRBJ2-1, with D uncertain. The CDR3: CASSPQASSYNEQFF. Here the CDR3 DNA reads TGTGCCAGCAGCCCCCAGGCGAGCTCCTACAATGAGCAGTTCTTC.